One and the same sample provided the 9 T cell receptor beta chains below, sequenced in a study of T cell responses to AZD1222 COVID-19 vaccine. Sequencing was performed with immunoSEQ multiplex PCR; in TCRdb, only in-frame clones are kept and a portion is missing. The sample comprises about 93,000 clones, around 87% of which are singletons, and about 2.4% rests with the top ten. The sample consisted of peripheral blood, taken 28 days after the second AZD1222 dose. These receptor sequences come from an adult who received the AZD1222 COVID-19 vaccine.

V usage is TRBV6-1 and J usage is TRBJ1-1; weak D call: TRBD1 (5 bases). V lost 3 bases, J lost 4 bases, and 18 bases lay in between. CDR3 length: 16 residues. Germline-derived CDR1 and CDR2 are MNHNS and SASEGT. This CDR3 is CASSDELGGGGTEAFF. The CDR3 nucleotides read TGTGCCAGCAGTGACGAGTTGGGGGGAGGAGGCACTGAAGCTTTCTTT.

DNA for the CDR3: TGTGCCACCAGTGATGGCCTCAGGGGGGGAAACACTGAAGCTTTCTTT. Protein: CATSDGLRGGNTEAFF. The chain couples TRBV24-1 to TRBJ1-1; 7 nucleotides line up with TRBD1. The CDR3 runs to 16 residues. The germline V gene has CDR1 KGHDR and CDR2 SFDVKD. V shed 3 bases and J 2 bases; nucleotides not matched to a gene: 8.

DNA for the CDR3: TGTGCCAGCAGCTTAAGGGCGGGGGGCCCCTCAGAGACCCAGTACTTC. Protein: CASSLRAGGPSETQYF. V gene TRBV13 combines with J gene TRBJ2-5; 8 positions match TRBD2. Losses at the gene ends were 2 bases for V and 4 bases for J; bases not matched to a gene: 9. CDR3 length equals 16 residues. Germline-derived CDR1 and CDR2 are PRHDT and FYEKMQ (reference sequence).

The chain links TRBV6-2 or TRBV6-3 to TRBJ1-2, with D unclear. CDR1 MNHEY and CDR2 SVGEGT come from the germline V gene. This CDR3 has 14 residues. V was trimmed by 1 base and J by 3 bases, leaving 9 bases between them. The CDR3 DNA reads TGTGCCAGCAGTTACTTTCAGTTCTACTATGGCTACACCTTC. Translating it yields CASSYFQFYYGYTF.

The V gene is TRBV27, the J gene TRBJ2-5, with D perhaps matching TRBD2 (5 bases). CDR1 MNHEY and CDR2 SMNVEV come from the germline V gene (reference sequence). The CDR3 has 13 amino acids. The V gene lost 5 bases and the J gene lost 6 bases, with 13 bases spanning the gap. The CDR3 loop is CASSRSGVKTQYF. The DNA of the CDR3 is TGTGCCAGCAGTAGGTCCGGGGTGAAGACCCAGTACTTC.

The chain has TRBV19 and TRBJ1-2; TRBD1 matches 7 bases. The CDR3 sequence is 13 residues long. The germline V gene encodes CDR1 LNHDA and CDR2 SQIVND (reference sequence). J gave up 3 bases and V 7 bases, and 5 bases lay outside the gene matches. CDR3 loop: CASIQDRDYGYTF. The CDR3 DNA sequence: TGTGCCAGTATCCAAGACAGGGACTATGGCTACACCTTC.

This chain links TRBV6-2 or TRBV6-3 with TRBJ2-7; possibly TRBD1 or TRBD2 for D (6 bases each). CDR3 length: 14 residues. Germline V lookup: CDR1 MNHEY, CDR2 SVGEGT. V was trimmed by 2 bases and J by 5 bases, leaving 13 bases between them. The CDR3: CASSYEEGVNEQYF. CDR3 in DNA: TGTGCCAGCAGTTACGAGGAGGGGGTCAACGAGCAGTACTTC.

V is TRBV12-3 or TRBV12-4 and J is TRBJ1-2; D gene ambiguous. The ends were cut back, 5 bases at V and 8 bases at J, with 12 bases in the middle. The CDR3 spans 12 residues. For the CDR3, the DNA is TGTGCCAGCAGTCCCGCGATCGGCGGCTACACCTTC. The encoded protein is CASSPAIGGYTF.

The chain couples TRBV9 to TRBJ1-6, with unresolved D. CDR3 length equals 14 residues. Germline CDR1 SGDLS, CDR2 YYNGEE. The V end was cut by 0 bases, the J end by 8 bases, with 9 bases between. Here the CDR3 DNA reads TGTGCCAGCAGCGTAGAACAGTGGGATTCACCCCTCCACTTT. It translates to CASSVEQWDSPLHF. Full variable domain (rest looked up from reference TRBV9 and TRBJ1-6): DSGVTQTPKHLITATGQRVTLRCSPRSGDLSVYWYQQSLDQGLQFLIQYYNGEERAKGNILERFSAQQFPDLHSELNLSSLELGDSALYFCASSVEQWDSPLHFGNGTRLTVT.